This T cell receptor (beta chain) stems from a study of blood T cell repertoires in COVID-19. This clone has only a few counts. Clones were read by immunoSEQ multiplex PCR, and TCRdb kept only the in-frame ones, dropping some. This sample has 490,000 or so clones, with roughly 90% found just once. The junction had 5 bases not matched to a gene; V was cut back by 5 bases and J by 3 bases. The germline V gene has CDR1 MNHEY and CDR2 SVGAGI. The CDR3 covers 15 residues. This clonotype originated in a woman aged 35 to 49 who had recovered from COVID-19. The source material was PBMCs or T cells enriched from blood (not recorded which). The chain carries TRBV6-5 and TRBJ2-1, with 9 bases lining up with TRBD2. The CDR3 bases are TGTGCCAGCAGTAAGACTAGCGGATTCTACAATGAGCAGTTCTTC. Translated, it gives CASSKTSGFYNEQFF.